This T cell receptor (beta chain) derives from a study of T cell repertoires in cytomegalovirus infection. About the research overall: It can be stated that public TCR beta signatures indicated CMV infection as well as a matching HLA type. Overall study results and limits: The response measured ex vivo was dominated by TCR beta clonotypes (HLA-C-restricted and CMV-specific). Summed public TCR beta family frequency identified CMV carriers bearing the relevant HLA.

Germline V CDR1 and CDR2: LNHDA, SQIVND (reference sequence). V gave up 3 bases and J gave up 4 bases, with 7 bases separating them. The CDR3 consists of 13 residues. TCRdb re-called the reads with MiXCR, one entry per CDR3 protein. Of 350,000 to 550,000 distinct CDR3 sequences in the sample, approximately 32% were seen once. This clonotype was detected only a few times. What it recognizes is unknown. Sequencing was performed on PBMCs. The clonotype was recovered from a human donor in good health (CMV status not recorded). Some clones in this sample may be carry-over from other donors' samples. V and J are TRBV19 and TRBJ2-1; D unresolved. CDR3 protein: CASSIPDYNEQFF. For the CDR3, the DNA is TGTGCCAGTAGTATTCCCGATTACAATGAGCAGTTCTTC. The variable domain in full, completed from reference TRBV19 and TRBJ2-1, reads DGGITQSPKYLFRKEGQNVTLSCEQNLNHDAMYWYRQDPGQGLRLIYYSQIVNDFQKGDIAEGYSVSREKKESFPLTVTSAQKNPTAFYLCASSIPDYNEQFFGPGTRLTVL.